The 22 T cell receptor beta chains reported below all come from one sample, sequenced in a study of cytomegalovirus exposure and HLA in healthy donors. This PCR relied on a set of 60 Vbeta primers and 13 Jbeta primers. The method was immunoSEQ multiplex PCR; TCRdb's version includes in-frame clones alone and lacks a portion of them. Altogether some 130,000 clones are present, 80% being singletons, with the ten largest covering roughly 3.5%. Sequenced input: PBMCs. These receptors originate from a male donor in good health and CMV-seronegative.

The chain employs TRBV6-5 and TRBJ1-3, with 8 bases identical to TRBD1. The germline V gene encodes CDR1 MNHEY and CDR2 SVGAGI. There are 13 residues in the CDR3. V lost 0 bases, J lost 14 bases, and 6 bases stayed unmatched. The CDR3: CASSYSTGASLYF. CDR3 nucleotides: TGTGCCAGCAGTTACTCGACAGGGGCAAGCTTATATTTT.

This sequence joins TRBV27 and TRBJ1-3, with a possible D match to TRBD1 (6 bases). The CDR3 contains 15 residues. Trimming took 6 bases from V and 2 from J, leaving 14 bases between them. Germline V gene sequence: CDR1 MNHEY, CDR2 SMNVEV (reference sequence). The CDR3 protein is CASRRTADTGNTIYF. The CDR3 region has the DNA TGTGCCAGCAGGAGGACAGCGGATACTGGAAACACCATATATTTT.

The rearrangement uses TRBV4-3 and TRBJ2-1, with a tentative D call TRBD1 (6 bases). Germline V gene lookup returns CDR1 LGHNA and CDR2 YSLEER. V dropped 5 bases and J dropped 9 bases, with 17 bases sitting between them. This CDR3 has 14 amino acids. The CDR3, as DNA: TGCGCCAGCAGCGCGCGGACAGCATACGGTGAGCAGTTCTTC. Its translation: CASSARTAYGEQFF.

This clone was found once. The chain employs TRBV11-2 and TRBJ1-6, with D possibly matching TRBD1 (6 bases). The CDR3 runs 15 residues. Germline V lookup: CDR1 SGHAT, CDR2 FQNNGV. V lost 3 bases and J lost 5, with 11 bases in between. The CDR3 loop is CASSFTGTNNSPLHF. Here the CDR3 DNA reads TGTGCCAGCAGCTTTACAGGGACCAATAATTCACCCCTCCACTTT.

The rearrangement links TRBV18 to TRBJ2-1; D is perhaps TRBD1 (5 bases). V gave up 3 bases and J gave up 5 bases, with 11 bases separating them. This CDR3 region has 14 residues. Germline V gene sequence: CDR1 KGHSH, CDR2 LQKENI. CDR3 coding DNA: TGTGCCAGCTCACCCCCAGGGTCCAACAATGAGCAGTTCTTC. Translating it yields CASSPPGSNNEQFF.

J is TRBJ2-3 and V is TRBV5-4, with a possible D match to TRBD1 (6 bases). The ends were cut back, 2 bases at V and 7 bases at J, with 11 bases in the middle. The CDR3 has 13 amino acids. Germline lookup yields CDR1 SGHNT and CDR2 YYREEE (reference sequence). As DNA, the CDR3 is TGTGCCAGCAGCTTCAACAGGGCGAATACGCAGTATTTT. Translating it yields CASSFNRANTQYF.

V usage is TRBV19 and J usage is TRBJ2-1, with TRBD1 matching over 9 bases. The CDR3 extends over 15 amino acids. J was trimmed by 7 bases and V by 6 bases; bases with no gene match: 10. Germline V gives CDR1 LNHDA, CDR2 SQIVND (reference sequence). The CDR3 is CASSLGTGTWNEQFF. The CDR3 region has the DNA TGTGCCAGTAGCCTCGGGACAGGGACATGGAATGAGCAGTTCTTC.

The genes are TRBV4-3 and TRBJ2-3, with D possibly TRBD1 on 5 matching bases. V lost 1 base to trimming and J lost 5 bases, with 13 bases between them. The length of the CDR3 is 15 residues. Germline CDR1 is LGHNA and CDR2 is YSLEER. CDR3 protein: CASSQVDMGEDTQYF. The CDR3 region has the DNA TGCGCCAGCAGCCAAGTGGACATGGGCGAAGATACGCAGTATTTT.

The V and J genes are TRBV2 and TRBJ1-6; D uncertain. Germline CDR1 and CDR2: SNHLY and FYNNEI. V lost 6 bases, J lost 10 bases, and 10 bases lay in between. This CDR3 has 12 residues. Here the CDR3 reads CASRDLRSPLHF. CDR3 DNA sequence: TGTGCCAGCAGGGACTTGCGGTCACCCCTCCACTTT.

The V gene is TRBV9, the J gene TRBJ2-1; 10 bases line up with TRBD2. Germline lookup yields CDR1 SGDLS and CDR2 YYNGEE. There are 16 residues in the CDR3. After removal of 0 bases from V and 5 bases from J, the junction contained 5 bases not matched to a gene. The CDR3 nucleotides read TGTGCCAGCAGCGTAGATCCAGCGGGGGGGAACAATGAGCAGTTCTTC. It codes for CASSVDPAGGNNEQFF.

This clone was counted a single time. The CDR3 bases are TGCGCCAGCAGATCCGGGGAGGAGACCCAGTACTTC. Amino acids: CASRSGEETQYF. The chain recombines TRBV4-1 with TRBJ2-5; TRBD2 might be the D (5 bases). Trimming left V 6 bases short and J 5 bases short, with 10 bases between. CDR1 is MGHRA and CDR2 is YSYEKL in the germline V gene. This CDR3 comprises 12 residues.

In its sample, this clone was seen once. The gene calls are TRBV5-1 and TRBJ2-7; a weak D match, TRBD1 (6 bases). V was clipped by 5 bases and J by 5 bases, with 14 bases between them. Germline CDR1 is SGHRS and CDR2 is YFSETQ. There are 13 residues in the CDR3. Here the CDR3 reads CASRAGPGDEQYF. CDR3 nucleotides: TGCGCCAGCAGGGCGGGTCCAGGGGACGAGCAGTACTTC. Using reference TRBV5-1 and TRBJ2-7 for the parts outside the CDR3, the full variable domain is KAGVTQTPRYLIKTRGQQVTLSCSPISGHRSVSWYQQTPGQGLQFLFEYFSETQRNKGNFPGRFSGRQFSNSRSEMNVSTLELGDSALYLCASRAGPGDEQYFGPGTRLTVT.

The chain uses TRBV5-1 and TRBJ1-3; 8 nucleotides agree with TRBD1. The germline gives CDR1 SGHRS, CDR2 YFSETQ. The V segment lost 1 base and the J segment 4 bases; nucleotides outside the gene matches: 7. The CDR3 contains 16 residues. CDR3 coding DNA: TGCGCCAGCAGCTTGTCCCAGGGGGCTTTCGGAAACACCATATATTTT. This translates into CASSLSQGAFGNTIYF. Looking up the rest from reference TRBV5-1 and TRBJ1-3 gives the full variable domain: KAGVTQTPRYLIKTRGQQVTLSCSPISGHRSVSWYQQTPGQGLQFLFEYFSETQRNKGNFPGRFSGRQFSNSRSEMNVSTLELGDSALYLCASSLSQGAFGNTIYFGEGSWLTVV.

This clone was observed a single time. The J gene is TRBJ1-2, the V gene TRBV4-2; possibly TRBD1 for D (5 bases). V lost 4 bases and J 7 bases, leaving 16 bases between the germline ends. The CDR3 loop spans 14 amino acids. Germline V gives CDR1 LGHNA, CDR2 YNFKEQ. This CDR3 is CASSPQAGGSGYTF. Written as DNA, the CDR3 is TGTGCCAGCAGCCCCCAGGCGGGGGGAAGTGGCTACACCTTC.

This clone was picked up one time. The germline gene is not matched at one end of the junction; a read error may be the cause. The rearrangement joins TRBV7-9 to TRBJ1-2, with 9 bases lining up with TRBD1. The CDR3 loop spans 18 amino acids. CDR1 and CDR2 (germline): SEHNR, FQNEAQ (reference sequence). In nucleotides, the CDR3 is TGTTCCAGCAGCTTAGGACCGGGACAGGGCTTTGGATCGGATGGCTACACCTTC. Translating gives CSSSLGPGQGFGSDGYTF.

This rearrangement joins TRBV25-1 to TRBJ2-1, with a weak D call TRBD1 (5 bases). V was trimmed by 3 bases and J by 8 bases, leaving 5 bases between them. Germline lookup yields CDR1 MGHDK and CDR2 SYGVNS. There are 11 residues in the CDR3. The CDR3, as DNA: TGTGCCAGCAGTGACAGGGATGAGCAGTTCTTC. It specifies CASSDRDEQFF.

This sequence joins TRBV25-1 and TRBJ2-5; 7 bases agree with TRBD1. After removal of 6 bases from V and 0 bases from J, the junction contained 7 bases not matched to a gene. CDR1 is MGHDK, CDR2 SYGVNS, per germline. CDR3 length: 15 residues. As DNA, the CDR3 is TGTGCCAGCAGCCCGGGACAGCGGTACCAAGAGACCCAGTACTTC. Protein product: CASSPGQRYQETQYF.

This sequence joins TRBV9 and TRBJ1-5; no definite D call. The CDR3 consists of 15 residues. The germline V gene has CDR1 SGDLS and CDR2 YYNGEE. Trimming shortened V by 4 bases and J by 0 bases, and 11 bases separated the two germline ends. Here the CDR3 DNA reads TGTGCCAGCAGCCCCGGTTGGAGTAGCAATCAGCCCCAGCATTTT. It translates to CASSPGWSSNQPQHF.

This clone has a handful of counts. V usage is TRBV6-5 and J usage is TRBJ1-3; TRBD1 agrees at 7 bases. Germline CDR1 and CDR2: MNHEY and SVGAGI. V was pared by 6 bases and J by 9 bases, with 8 bases of the junction left unmatched. This CDR3 spans 13 amino acids. CDR3 sequence reads: CASSLTGVGTIYF. In DNA form, the CDR3 reads TGTGCCAGCAGCCTTACAGGGGTTGGCACCATATATTTT.

This chain connects TRBV10-3 to TRBJ1-3, with a weak D call TRBD1 (6 bases). Trimming left V 10 bases short and J 2 bases short, with 18 bases between. Germline V CDR1 and CDR2: ENHRY, SYGVKD. The length of the CDR3 is 15 residues. CDR3 amino acids: CATLAEGGAGNTIYF. The CDR3 DNA reads TGTGCCACCCTGGCCGAGGGGGGGGCTGGAAACACCATATATTTT.

The chain has TRBV15 and TRBJ2-5, with D hard to call. The CDR3 covers 13 residues. CDR1 is LNHNV and CDR2 is YYDKDF in the germline V gene (reference sequence). Trimming stripped 0 bases from V and 1 base from J, with 3 bases between. The chain's CDR3 is CATSRDRQETQYF. The CDR3 bases are TGTGCCACCAGCAGAGATCGCCAAGAGACCCAGTACTTC. The full variable domain, with the rest looked up from reference TRBV15 and TRBJ2-5, is DAMVIQNPRYQVTQFGKPVTLSCSQTLNHNVMYWYQQKSSQAPKLLFHYYDKDFNNEADTPDNFQSRRPNTSFCFLDIRSPGLGDTAMYLCATSRDRQETQYFGPGTRLLVL.

The chain joins TRBV25-1 to TRBJ2-7; D is ambiguous. V lost 1 base, J lost 3 bases, and 7 bases lay in between. The CDR3 is made up of 13 amino acids. Germline loops: CDR1 MGHDK, CDR2 SYGVNS. The CDR3 reads CASSEFDSYEQYF. The CDR3 DNA reads TGTGCCAGCAGTGAATTCGATAGCTACGAGCAGTACTTC.